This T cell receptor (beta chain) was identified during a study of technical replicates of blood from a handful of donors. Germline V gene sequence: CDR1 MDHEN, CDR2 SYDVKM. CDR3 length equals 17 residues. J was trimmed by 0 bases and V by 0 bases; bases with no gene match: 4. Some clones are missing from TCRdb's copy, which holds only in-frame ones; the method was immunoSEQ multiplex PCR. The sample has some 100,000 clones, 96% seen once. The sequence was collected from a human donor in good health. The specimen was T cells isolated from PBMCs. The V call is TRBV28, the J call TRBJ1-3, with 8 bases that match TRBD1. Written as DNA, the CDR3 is TGTGCCAGCAGTTTATGGGCGACAGGGGACTCTGGAAACACCATATATTTT. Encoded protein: CASSLWATGDSGNTIYF. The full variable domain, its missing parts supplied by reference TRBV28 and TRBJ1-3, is DVKVTQSSRYLVKRTGEKVFLECVQDMDHENMFWYRQDPGLGLRLIYFSYDVKMKEKGDIPEGYSVSREKKERFSLILESASTNQTSMYLCASSLWATGDSGNTIYFGEGSWLTVV.